This TCR beta chain comes out of a study of blood T cell repertoires in COVID-19. Across the whole study: From the United States, Italy and Spain came samples of acute and convalescent COVID-19. From T cells, B-cell-depleted T cells, or PBMCs came the material, which was cDNA or gDNA.

Using immunoSEQ multiplex PCR, the repertoire was profiled, and TCRdb retains in-frame clones only, with some absent. The table has over 130,000 clones, more than 80% seen once. The CDR3 runs to 15 residues. The V gene's germline CDR1 is MNHEY and CDR2 SVGAGI. V was pared by 0 bases and J by 8 bases, with 11 bases between. The receptor was derived from a man between 65 and 79 years old with acute or convalescent COVID-19. The sample consisted of peripheral blood. This rearrangement joins TRBV6-5 to TRBJ1-6, with D possibly TRBD1 on 6 matching bases. CDR3 DNA sequence: TGTGCCAGCAGTTACTCGAGGGGGGGCGATTCACCCCTCCACTTT. Residues: CASSYSRGGDSPLHF.